The T cell receptor beta chain described here comes from a study of Graves' ophthalmopathy and Graves' hyperthyroidism. This clonotype was counted between two and nine times. Its antigen remains unknown. CDR1 and CDR2 (germline): MNHEY, SVGAGI. The CDR3 sequence is 14 residues long. V lost 4 bases, J lost 4 bases, and 5 bases stayed unmatched. Exclusion applied to patients with other autoimmune diseases, uncontrolled infections, pregnancy or lactation. Study-level points and caveats: Progression of ophthalmopathy was predicted by the model with 60% to 71% sensitivity and just under 75% specificity.

Investigators amplified TCR beta CDR3 regions from RNA transcripts. The first round was an RT-PCR with HTBI primers, and the second round was a multiplex PCR. TCRdb re-called the multiplex PCR reads with MiXCR, one entry per CDR3 protein. The sample yields 300,000 to 400,000 distinct CDR3 sequences, around a sixth seen once. The receptor was isolated from an adult man with Graves' ophthalmopathy. The chain combines TRBV6-5 with TRBJ1-1, with 8 bases lining up with TRBD1. The sequencing sample was made of peripheral blood. The CDR3 nucleotides are TGTGCCAGCAGTTTGACAGGGGCGGCCACTGAAGCTTTCTTT. Amino acid sequence: CASSLTGAATEAFF.